Listed here are 29 T cell receptor beta chains from one sample, sequenced in a study of PD-1 and CTLA-4 blockade in melanoma. Data came from immunoSEQ multiplex PCR; TCRdb stores just in-frame clones and leaves some out. The repertoire consists of tens of thousands of clones, with approximately 90% occurring once and the leading ten covering over 8.5%. The sample was CD8+ T cells from peripheral blood, taken from a patient given anti-PD-1 treatment. These receptor sequences come from a human donor with melanoma.

V is TRBV29-1 and J is TRBJ2-3; TRBD2 agrees at 8 bases. Per the germline V gene, CDR1 is SQVTM and CDR2 is ANQGSEA. The CDR3 is 17 residues long. With V trimmed by 1 base and J by 1 base, 10 bases remained unmatched. As DNA, the CDR3 is TGCAGCGTTGAAGTCTGGGAGCGGCGGGAGGGCACAGATACGCAGTATTTT. Its protein is CSVEVWERREGTDTQYF.

The chain links TRBV7-9 to TRBJ2-7; no reliable D call. The ends were cut back, 4 bases at V and 3 bases at J, with 13 bases in the middle. Germline V CDR1 and CDR2: SEHNR, FQNEAQ (reference sequence). The CDR3 runs 14 residues. The CDR3 loop is CASSSQADLYEQYF. Here the CDR3 DNA reads TGTGCCAGCAGCTCGCAGGCAGACCTCTACGAGCAGTACTTC.

This chain uses TRBV11-2 with TRBJ2-5, with 12 bases lining up with TRBD2. With 0 bases clipped from V and 5 bases from J, the junction kept 4 bases outside the gene matches. Germline V gives CDR1 SGHAT, CDR2 FQNNGV. The CDR3 runs 16 residues. The CDR3 DNA reads as TGTGCCAGCAGCTTAGACTCTAGCGGGGGGGACGAGACCCAGTACTTC. This gives the protein CASSLDSSGGDETQYF.

A remark on this clone: One end of the junction fails to match germline, which may point to a read error. This chain joins TRBV6-5 and TRBJ2-1; D unresolved. CDR3 size: 11 residues. In germline, CDR1 is MNHEY, CDR2 SVGAGI. The CDR3 DNA reads as TGTGCCAGCAGTTCCTCCAATGAGCAGTTCTTC. It translates to CASSSSNEQFF.

This chain links TRBV28 with TRBJ1-2; possible D gene TRBD1, 6 bases. The CDR3 has 12 residues. The germline V and J ends were trimmed by 4 bases and 6 bases, with 9 bases remaining between them. The germline V gene has CDR1 MDHEN and CDR2 SYDVKM. Here the CDR3 DNA reads TGTGCCAGCAGTTCCCCAGGGGATGGCTACACCTTC. It yields the protein CASSSPGDGYTF.

The chain couples TRBV9 to TRBJ2-1; D perhaps matches TRBD1 (6 bases). V was shortened by 4 bases and J by 0 bases, with 17 bases between the two germline ends. The CDR3 has 17 residues. Germline CDR1 and CDR2: SGDLS and YYNGEE. CDR3 protein: CASSPTGNPSSYNEQFF. The CDR3 DNA reads TGTGCCAGCAGCCCAACAGGGAATCCCAGCTCCTACAATGAGCAGTTCTTC.

The rearrangement links TRBV27 to TRBJ1-1, with D unclear. Germline assignment: CDR1 MNHEY and CDR2 SMNVEV (reference sequence). Trimming took off 6 bases at V and 1 base at J, with 6 bases between the two ends. CDR3 length: 12 amino acids. This CDR3 is CASSLGNTEAFF. In nucleotides, the CDR3 is TGTGCCAGCAGCTTAGGGAACACTGAAGCTTTCTTT.

The genes are TRBV18 and TRBJ2-1; tentatively, D is TRBD1 or TRBD2 (5 bases each). This CDR3 has 15 residues. CDR1 is KGHSH, CDR2 LQKENI, per germline. V was clipped by 0 bases and J by 5 bases, with 11 bases between them. The CDR3 DNA reads TGTGCCAGCTCACCACCGGGACGGTTAGACAATGAGCAGTTCTTC. Translated: CASSPPGRLDNEQFF.

The genes are TRBV6-5 and TRBJ1-6; D remains unclear. The germline V gene has CDR1 MNHEY and CDR2 SVGAGI. Trimming stripped 6 bases from V and 9 bases from J, with 18 bases between. The CDR3 contains 15 residues. CDR3 bases: TGTGCCAGCAGCACTACCGACACGGCTGGTTCACCCCTCCACTTT. Its protein product is CASSTTDTAGSPLHF.

The chain combines TRBV24-1 with TRBJ1-1, with D unresolved. The CDR3 sequence is 15 residues long. Germline CDR1 and CDR2: KGHDR and SFDVKD. Trimming left V 3 bases short and J 3 bases short, with 13 bases between. As DNA, the CDR3 is TGTGCCACCAGTGATGCCCGAGCAGGAGACACTGAAGCTTTCTTT. As protein: CATSDARAGDTEAFF.

V is TRBV10-2 and J is TRBJ2-1; D is ambiguous. Germline V lookup: CDR1 WSHSY, CDR2 SAAADI. The CDR3 is made up of 13 amino acids. V shed 2 bases and J shed 10 bases, with 12 bases lying between them. The CDR3 DNA is TGCGCCAGCAGTGAGGGTTCGGGTGGAGAGCAGTTCTTC. Encoded protein: CASSEGSGGEQFF.

The chain has TRBV5-1 and TRBJ2-7; D remains ambiguous. Germline CDR1 is SGHRS and CDR2 is YFSETQ. Trimming took 4 bases from V and 3 from J, leaving 11 bases between them. CDR3 length: 13 residues. The DNA for the CDR3 is TGCGCCAGCAGCCCTACTGACGGCTACGAGCAGTACTTC. It specifies CASSPTDGYEQYF.

This clone showed up just once. The V and J genes are TRBV5-1 and TRBJ1-1; unclear D gene. With 1 base removed from V and 0 bases from J, the gap between germline ends came to 7 bases. This CDR3 region has 14 residues. Per germline, CDR1 SGHRS and CDR2 YFSETQ. Here the CDR3 reads CASSLSHLNTEAFF. The CDR3 DNA follows: TGCGCCAGCAGCTTGAGCCACTTGAACACTGAAGCTTTCTTT.

This clone is classed as medium-sized. The chain recombines TRBV7-4 with TRBJ2-7; D remains ambiguous. Germline V gene sequence: CDR1 SGHVT, CDR2 SQSDAQ. CDR3 length: 12 amino acids. Trimming took 1 base from V and 2 from J, leaving 3 bases between them. The CDR3 region is CASSLVPYEQYF. For the CDR3, the DNA is TGTGCCAGCAGCTTAGTTCCCTACGAGCAGTACTTC.

V and J are TRBV25-1 and TRBJ2-3, with 10 bases aligning to TRBD2. J was trimmed by 1 base and V by 1 base; bases with no gene match: 8. In germline, CDR1 is MGHDK, CDR2 SYGVNS. The CDR3 spans 18 residues. Written as DNA, the CDR3 is TGTGCCAGCAGTGAATTAGATTCCGGGACTAGCGGCACAGATACGCAGTATTTT. It translates to CASSELDSGTSGTDTQYF.

This clone was detected once. V and J are TRBV27 and TRBJ1-1; the match to TRBD1 covers 7 bases. Trimming at V came to 6 bases and at J to 5 bases, leaving 6 bases not matched to a gene. This CDR3 comprises 13 residues. Looked up from germline, CDR1 is MNHEY and CDR2 is SMNVEV (reference sequence). Here the CDR3 reads CASSLDRDTEAFF. The CDR3, as DNA: TGTGCCAGCAGCCTTGACAGGGATACTGAAGCTTTCTTT.

CDR3 in amino acids: CATSDSPGTRGETQYF. The CDR3 nucleotides read TGTGCCACCAGTGATTCTCCAGGGACCCGGGGAGAGACCCAGTACTTC. This chain uses TRBV24-1 with TRBJ2-5, with D possibly called TRBD1 or TRBD2 (5 bases each). Germline values: CDR1 KGHDR, CDR2 SFDVKD. The CDR3 has 16 amino acids. The ends were cut back, 2 bases at V and 4 bases at J, with 16 bases in the middle.

The chain's CDR3 is CATTSWTSEGNEQFF. The CDR3 DNA reads as TGTGCCACCACCTCATGGACTAGCGAGGGCAATGAGCAGTTCTTC. J is TRBJ2-1 and V is TRBV15; 9 nucleotides match TRBD2. V gave up 7 bases and J gave up 6 bases; unmatched junction bases: 10. Germline V gives CDR1 LNHNV, CDR2 YYDKDF (reference sequence). This CDR3 has 15 residues.

V is TRBV13 and J is TRBJ2-2; possibly TRBD1 for D (5 bases). CDR3 size: 15 residues. Germline assignment: CDR1 PRHDT and CDR2 FYEKMQ (reference sequence). V was clipped by 4 bases and J by 0 bases, with 9 bases between them. In nucleotides, the CDR3 is TGTGCCAGCAGCTCAGGGCTGGCGAACACCGGGGAGCTGTTTTTT. This sequence encodes CASSSGLANTGELFF.

The chain has TRBV14 and TRBJ2-2; 7 bases are a match to TRBD1. Germline V lookup: CDR1 SGHDN, CDR2 FVKESK. The junction had 2 bases not matched to a gene; V was cut back by 3 bases and J by 7 bases. The CDR3 runs to 13 residues. Here the CDR3 DNA reads TGTGCCAGCAGCCAGTGGACAGGCGGGGAGCTGTTTTTT. It translates to CASSQWTGGELFF.

The CDR3 region has the DNA TGTGCCAGCAGGGAGGGACAGGCTCTCTATAATTCACCCCTCCACTTT. It translates to CASREGQALYNSPLHF. The gene calls are TRBV2 and TRBJ1-6, with 8 bases that match TRBD1. The germline V gene encodes CDR1 SNHLY and CDR2 FYNNEI. This CDR3 contains 16 residues. The trim removed 6 bases at V and 3 bases at J, leaving 7 bases unmatched. The full variable domain, its missing parts supplied by reference TRBV2 and TRBJ1-6, is EPEVTQTPSHQVTQMGQEVILRCVPISNHLYFYWYRQILGQKVEFLVSFYNNEISEKSEIFDDQFSVERPDGSNFTLKIRSTKLEDSAMYFCASREGQALYNSPLHFGNGTRLTVT.

The chain recombines TRBV11-2 with TRBJ2-7; D is perhaps TRBD1 or TRBD2 (5 bases each). The CDR3 is made up of 13 amino acids. CDR1 is SGHAT and CDR2 is FQNNGV in the germline V gene. V was shortened by 6 bases and J by 2 bases, with 11 bases between the two germline ends. The CDR3 loop reads CASRPGPAYEQYF. CDR3 DNA: TGTGCCAGCAGACCGGGACCGGCCTACGAGCAGTACTTC. The full variable domain, its missing parts supplied by reference TRBV11-2 and TRBJ2-7, is EAGVAQSPRYKIIEKRQSVAFWCNPISGHATLYWYQQILGQGPKLLIQFQNNGVVDDSQLPKDRFSAERLKGVDSTLKIQPAKLEDSAVYLCASRPGPAYEQYFGPGTRLTVT.

The rearrangement links TRBV19 to TRBJ2-7; D unclear. This CDR3 is built from 12 residues. Germline loops: CDR1 LNHDA, CDR2 SQIVND (reference sequence). V lost 3 bases and J 3 bases, leaving 6 bases between the germline ends. CDR3 coding DNA: TGTGCCAGTAGTATGCAGAGCTACGAGCAGTACTTC. Its protein is CASSMQSYEQYF.

The CDR3 here is CASRGLQNQPQHF. The DNA for the CDR3 is TGTGCCAGCCGGGGCTTACAGAATCAGCCCCAGCATTTT. This chain connects TRBV6-5 to TRBJ1-5; a possible D gene is TRBD1 (5 bases). Trimming removed 8 bases from V and 4 bases from J, with 12 bases in between. This CDR3 comprises 13 residues. CDR1 and CDR2 (germline): MNHEY, SVGAGI.

The rearrangement links TRBV7-9 to TRBJ1-5; 7 bases align to TRBD1. CDR1 and CDR2 from the germline V gene are SEHNR and FQNEAQ (reference sequence). This CDR3 region has 14 residues. After removal of 3 bases from V and 4 bases from J, the junction contained 3 bases not matched to a gene. CDR3 bases: TGTGCCAGCAGCTTGACAGGGAGTAATCAGCCCCAGCATTTT. Protein sequence: CASSLTGSNQPQHF.

The chain employs TRBV7-9 and TRBJ1-2, with D hard to call. In germline, CDR1 is SEHNR, CDR2 FQNEAQ (reference sequence). V was trimmed by 2 bases and J by 3 bases, leaving 4 bases between them. CDR3 length equals 12 residues. CDR3 region: CASSLSDYGYTF. The CDR3 DNA follows: TGTGCCAGCAGCTTATCCGACTATGGCTACACCTTC. Full variable domain (missing parts from reference TRBV7-9 and TRBJ1-2): DTGVSQNPRHKITKRGQNVTFRCDPISEHNRLYWYRQTLGQGPEFLTYFQNEAQLEKSRLLSDRFSAERPKGSFSTLEIQRTEQGDSAMYLCASSLSDYGYTFGSGTRLTVV.

This rearrangement joins TRBV18 to TRBJ2-3, with 8 positions matching TRBD2. Trimming took 4 bases from V and 3 from J; bases not matched to a gene: 6. The CDR3 runs 15 residues. The germline V gene has CDR1 KGHSH and CDR2 LQKENI. CDR3 nucleotide sequence: TGTGCCAGCTCACTCGGCGGGGGGAGGACAGATACGCAGTATTTT. Its protein is CASSLGGGRTDTQYF.

This chain uses TRBV7-6 with TRBJ2-2; either TRBD1 or TRBD2 may fit D (7 bases each). The germline V and J ends were trimmed by 6 bases and 6 bases, with 14 bases remaining between them. Germline CDR1 SGHVS, CDR2 FNYEAQ. This CDR3 comprises 14 residues. CDR3 sequence reads: CASRPGGGSGELFF. The CDR3 DNA reads as TGTGCCAGCAGGCCAGGGGGGGGATCCGGGGAGCTGTTTTTT.

V usage is TRBV5-1 and J usage is TRBJ2-2, with 12 positions matching TRBD2. There are 15 residues in the CDR3. V lost 4 bases and J lost 8; bases outside the gene matches: 6. Germline CDR1 reads SGHRS; CDR2 reads YFSETQ. CDR3 bases: TGCGCCAGCAGCACAACTAGCGGGGGGTCTGGGGAGCTGTTTTTT. The encoded protein is CASSTTSGGSGELFF.